The 10 T cell receptor beta chains below come from one sample, sequenced in a study of response to subunit inactivated influenza vaccine. TCRdb independently ran MiXCR on the RT-PCR reads; one entry per CDR3 protein. The repertoire holds 450,000 to 700,000 distinct CDR3 sequences, with roughly 15% as singletons. The source was PBMCs from blood, collected 11 to 12 days after vaccination. The receptors shown here come from a man between 45 and 60 years old who received an inactivated influenza vaccine.

The J gene is TRBJ2-3, the V gene TRBV3-1; either TRBD1 or TRBD2 may fit D (6 bases each). CDR1 and CDR2 from the germline V gene are LGHDT and YNNKEL (reference sequence). The CDR3 covers 14 residues. Trimming stripped 4 bases from V and 6 bases from J, with 14 bases between. CDR3 in DNA: TGTGCCAGCAGCCTGCCGACTAGGGGGGATACGCAGTATTTT. This codes for CASSLPTRGDTQYF.

This clonotype was seen a few times. The genes are TRBV6-1 and TRBJ1-6; D is perhaps TRBD1 (5 bases). The CDR3 extends over 15 amino acids. Trimming took off 6 bases at V and 5 bases at J, with 14 bases between the two ends. Germline V gives CDR1 MNHNS, CDR2 SASEGT. This CDR3 reads CASSAPGTHNSPLHF. In DNA, the CDR3 is TGTGCCAGCAGCGCACCCGGGACCCATAATTCACCCCTCCACTTT.

The chain combines TRBV20-1 with TRBJ1-1, with TRBD1 matching 9 bases. Looked up from germline, CDR1 is DFQATT and CDR2 is SNEGSKA (reference sequence). The CDR3 length is 14 residues. Trimming took 3 bases from V and 6 from J; bases not matched to a gene: 8. CDR3 DNA: TGCAGTGCTAGGGGGGACAGGGCATTCGCTGAAGCTTTCTTT. It specifies CSARGDRAFAEAFF.

This clonotype has just a few counts. The V call is TRBV5-1, the J call TRBJ2-7; TRBD2 agrees at 8 bases. Germline loops: CDR1 SGHRS, CDR2 YFSETQ. With 4 bases clipped from V and 2 bases from J, the junction kept 8 bases outside the gene matches. The CDR3 has 15 residues. As DNA, the CDR3 is TGCGCCAGCAGCGTTAGCGGGGCCCTTACCTACGAGCAGTACTTC. Translation gives CASSVSGALTYEQYF.

This chain links TRBV20-1 with TRBJ2-7; 10 bases align to TRBD1. Germline CDR1 reads DFQATT; CDR2 reads SNEGSKA (reference sequence). The CDR3 covers 12 residues. J lost 3 bases, V lost 6 bases, and 2 bases had no gene match. The CDR3 bases are TGCAGTGCCGGGGACAGGGGCTACGAGCAGTACTTC. This encodes CSAGDRGYEQYF.

This clonotype was counted between two and nine times. The V gene is TRBV29-1, the J gene TRBJ2-2; D tentatively reads TRBD1 or TRBD2 (6 bases each). From germline, CDR1 is SQVTM and CDR2 ANQGSEA. The CDR3 covers 14 residues. The V end was cut by 5 bases, the J end by 0 bases, with 10 bases between. For the CDR3, the DNA is TGCAGCGTTACCGGGGGCCCGAACACCGGGGAGCTGTTTTTT. Translating it yields CSVTGGPNTGELFF.

The CDR3 loop is CASSLSNGGHEQYF. CDR3 nucleotides: TGCGCCAGCAGCTTAAGTAACGGTGGCCACGAGCAGTACTTC. The chain couples TRBV5-1 to TRBJ2-7, with D unclear. Germline V lookup: CDR1 SGHRS, CDR2 YFSETQ. The CDR3 runs 14 residues. The V and J ends lost 2 bases and 5 bases respectively, with 14 bases between them.

This clonotype was recorded a few times. The chain joins TRBV7-9 to TRBJ2-3; maybe TRBD1 (5 bases). Germline loops: CDR1 SEHNR, CDR2 FQNEAQ (reference sequence). Deletions cut 2 bases from V and 0 bases from J, with 12 bases between. The length of the CDR3 is 16 residues. The CDR3 protein is CASSLRGTSSTDTQYF. In nucleotides, the CDR3 is TGTGCCAGCAGCTTAAGGGGAACTTCTAGCACAGATACGCAGTATTTT. Together with reference TRBV7-9 and TRBJ2-3, the CDR3 gives the full variable domain: DTGVSQNPRHKITKRGQNVTFRCDPISEHNRLYWYRQTLGQGPEFLTYFQNEAQLEKSRLLSDRFSAERPKGSFSTLEIQRTEQGDSAMYLCASSLRGTSSTDTQYFGPGTRLTVL.

This clonotype has only a few counts. The chain combines TRBV7-9 with TRBJ2-1; weak D call: TRBD1 (6 bases). V was trimmed by 5 bases and J by 4 bases, leaving 21 bases between them. CDR1 is SEHNR and CDR2 is FQNEAQ in the germline V gene (reference sequence). The CDR3 runs to 17 residues. The CDR3 sequence is CASSARKGHTSYNEQFF. CDR3 coding DNA: TGTGCCAGCAGCGCCAGAAAGGGACACACATCGTACAATGAGCAGTTCTTC.

The gene calls are TRBV23-1 and TRBJ2-7, with D possibly being TRBD1 (7 bases). TRBV23-1 is an ORF for which the function is uncertain. The CDR3 spans 13 residues. V gave up 8 bases and J gave up 3 bases, with 14 bases separating them. The chain's CDR3 is CASGGTDHYEQYF. As DNA, the CDR3 is TGCGCCAGCGGCGGGACAGACCACTACGAGCAGTACTTC.